These 25 T cell receptor beta chains came from one sample sequenced in a study of blood T cell repertoires in COVID-19. The repertoire was sequenced with immunoSEQ multiplex PCR; TCRdb's copy has only in-frame clones and lacks some. The sample contains 70,000 to 85,000 clones, around 80% of which appear only once. The specimen was peripheral blood. The receptors were gathered from a man of 80 years or more with active or convalescent COVID-19.

This rearrangement joins TRBV10-1 to TRBJ1-2; TRBD1 agrees at 7 bases. The junction had 2 bases not matched to a gene; V was cut back by 2 bases and J by 5 bases. This CDR3 spans 13 amino acids. Germline V gives CDR1 WNHNN, CDR2 SYGVQD (reference sequence). The CDR3 region has the DNA TGCGCCAGCAGTGAGGACAGGGAGTATGGCTACACCTTC. It yields the protein CASSEDREYGYTF.

The V gene is TRBV5-1, the J gene TRBJ1-4; TRBD1 might be the D (6 bases). Deletions cut 3 bases from V and 7 bases from J, with 13 bases between. Germline CDR1 is SGHRS and CDR2 is YFSETQ. This CDR3 region has 14 residues. CDR3 sequence (DNA): TGCGCCAGCAGCTCCGGGACAACTCGTGAAAAACTGTTTTTT. It yields the protein CASSSGTTREKLFF.

This chain links TRBV7-3 with TRBJ2-7; 7 bases agree with TRBD1. The CDR3 spans 15 residues. Germline loops: CDR1 SGHTA, CDR2 FQGTGA. Trimming cost V 3 bases and J 2 bases; bases outside gene matches: 7. The CDR3 region is CASSLDRTITYEQYF. As DNA, the CDR3 is TGTGCCAGCAGCTTGGACAGGACGATAACCTACGAGCAGTACTTC.

The gene calls are TRBV2 and TRBJ1-6, with TRBD1 identical over 9 bases. CDR3 length equals 14 residues. Germline V gives CDR1 SNHLY, CDR2 FYNNEI. V was clipped by 6 bases and J by 7 bases; unmatched bases: 4. The CDR3 bases are TGTGCCAGCAGCCGGGACAGGGTCAATTCACCCCTCCACTTT. It translates to CASSRDRVNSPLHF.

V usage is TRBV10-3 and J usage is TRBJ2-3, with TRBD2 identical over 12 bases. Germline V gene lookup returns CDR1 ENHRY and CDR2 SYGVKD. The CDR3 has 16 residues. Losses at the gene ends were 6 bases for V and 0 bases for J; bases not matched to a gene: 4. CDR3 sequence (DNA): TGTGCCATCAGACCGGGACTAGCGGGTAGCACAGATACGCAGTATTTT. Amino acids: CAIRPGLAGSTDTQYF.

The chain recombines TRBV5-1 with TRBJ2-2, with TRBD2 matching over 10 bases. Germline trimming cut 1 base from V and 4 bases from J; bases unmatched to any gene: 4. This CDR3 has 16 residues. Germline CDR1 is SGHRS and CDR2 is YFSETQ. In DNA, the CDR3 is TGCGCCAGCAGCTTGACTAGCGGGGTTGTCACCGGGGAGCTGTTTTTT. Residues: CASSLTSGVVTGELFF.

V gene TRBV10-2 combines with J gene TRBJ1-3; perhaps TRBD1 as D (5 bases). This CDR3 spans 16 amino acids. Trimming removed 3 bases at V and 0 bases at J, with 12 bases between. Germline loops: CDR1 WSHSY, CDR2 SAAADI. CDR3 DNA: TGCGCCAGCAGTGACCTGGGGCTCGACTCTGGAAACACCATATATTTT. Translating gives CASSDLGLDSGNTIYF.

J is TRBJ2-5 and V is TRBV30; 7 bases fit TRBD1. This CDR3 spans 14 amino acids. Germline CDR1 GTSNPN, CDR2 SVGIG (reference sequence). The trim removed 3 bases at V and 5 bases at J, leaving 9 bases unmatched. The CDR3 nucleotides are TGTGCCTGGAGCTCTGAGACAGGGCGCGAGACCCAGTACTTC. Translating it yields CAWSSETGRETQYF.

This chain connects TRBV24-1 to TRBJ2-3; 8 positions agree with TRBD1. V gave up 9 bases and J gave up 4 bases; unmatched junction bases: 5. CDR1 KGHDR and CDR2 SFDVKD come from the germline V gene. The CDR3 covers 13 residues. This CDR3 reads CATGQGVSDTQYF. As DNA, the CDR3 is TGTGCCACCGGACAGGGTGTGTCAGATACGCAGTATTTT.

The chain uses TRBV7-9 and TRBJ1-3; the D is unclear. The germline V and J ends were trimmed by 5 bases and 0 bases, with 8 bases remaining between them. The CDR3 length is 14 residues. Germline CDR1 is SEHNR and CDR2 is FQNEAQ (reference sequence). The CDR3 region has the DNA TGTGCCAGCAGCCCCAGCGCCTCTGGAAACACCATATATTTT. Protein: CASSPSASGNTIYF.

The chain joins TRBV2 to TRBJ2-7; 9 bases fit TRBD1. V trimming: 6 bases; J trimming: 2 bases; junction bases outside the gene matches: 5. Germline V gene sequence: CDR1 SNHLY, CDR2 FYNNEI. The CDR3 length is 14 residues. The CDR3 DNA reads as TGTGCCAGCAGGGGGGACAGGGTCACCTACGAGCAGTACTTC. Protein: CASRGDRVTYEQYF.

CDR3 sequence reads: CASSSQGLIAGGREETQYF. Here the CDR3 DNA reads TGTGCCAGCAGCTCCCAGGGCCTCATTGCGGGAGGCCGCGAAGAGACCCAGTACTTC. The gene calls are TRBV11-2 and TRBJ2-5, with 8 bases aligning to TRBD2. J lost 3 bases, V lost 4 bases, and 19 bases had no gene match. The CDR3 has 19 residues. CDR1 and CDR2 (germline): SGHAT, FQNNGV.

This clone was seen a single time. The chain links TRBV5-6 to TRBJ1-5; maybe TRBD1 (5 bases). The V gene's germline CDR1 is SGHDT and CDR2 YYEEEE. CDR3 length: 15 amino acids. V was clipped by 4 bases and J by 3 bases, with 14 bases between them. CDR3 nucleotide sequence: TGTGCCAGCAGCCGCTGGGGGGAACACAATCAGCCCCAGCATTTT. It encodes CASSRWGEHNQPQHF.

CDR3 coding DNA: TGTGCCAGCAGCTCCGTTTTAGCGGAGCGGGGGGGACACCAAGAGACCCAGTACTTC. Translating it yields CASSSVLAERGGHQETQYF. The rearrangement uses TRBV13 and TRBJ2-5; 10 bases fit TRBD2. Germline loops: CDR1 PRHDT, CDR2 FYEKMQ (reference sequence). The CDR3 is 19 residues long. J was trimmed by 0 bases and V by 4 bases; bases with no gene match: 14.

This chain uses TRBV15 with TRBJ2-3; maybe TRBD2 (5 bases). V lost 0 bases and J lost 2, with 15 bases in between. This CDR3 has 17 amino acids. Looked up from germline, CDR1 is LNHNV and CDR2 is YYDKDF (reference sequence). The CDR3 sequence: CATSRDTDSRSTDTQYF. The CDR3 DNA is TGTGCCACCAGCAGAGATACGGACTCGAGATCCACAGATACGCAGTATTTT.

The V gene is TRBV5-1, the J gene TRBJ2-2; TRBD2 agrees at 8 bases. Germline-derived CDR1 and CDR2 are SGHRS and YFSETQ. The CDR3 has 16 residues. The V segment lost 5 bases and the J segment 0 bases; nucleotides outside the gene matches: 6. CDR3 DNA sequence: TGCGCCAGCAGGCTCGCGGGGGGCCCGAACACCGGGGAGCTGTTTTTT. Translating gives CASRLAGGPNTGELFF.

Only one count was recorded for this clone. The chain recombines TRBV10-3 with TRBJ1-2; D not certain. This CDR3 is 14 amino acids long. The germline gives CDR1 ENHRY, CDR2 SYGVKD. V gave up 7 bases and J gave up 4 bases, with 16 bases separating them. The CDR3 DNA is TGTGCCATCACCGCTGAGCCTGGCGGCTATGGCTACACCTTC. It yields the protein CAITAEPGGYGYTF.

CDR3 loop: CASSLSRQNYGYTF. The CDR3 DNA sequence: TGTGCCAGCAGTTTATCGAGACAGAACTATGGCTACACCTTC. The gene calls are TRBV27 and TRBJ1-2, with D possibly being TRBD1 (5 bases). The CDR3 totals 14 residues. Germline CDR1 is MNHEY and CDR2 is SMNVEV (reference sequence). V was clipped by 0 bases and J by 2 bases, with 7 bases between them.

The chain is built from TRBV21-1 and TRBJ1-6; TRBD1 is the table's D call, not checked against the DNA. TRBV21-1 is listed as a pseudogene. The CDR3 has 16 amino acids. This CDR3 reads CASRGQGSSYNSPLHF. The CDR3 DNA reads as TGTGCCAGCAGGGGACAGGGGAGCTCCTATAATTCACCCCTCCACTTT.

The chain combines TRBV7-6 with TRBJ2-1; 9 bases fit TRBD1. Per the germline V gene, CDR1 is SGHVS and CDR2 is FNYEAQ. This CDR3 contains 17 residues. The trim removed 5 bases at V and 0 bases at J, leaving 8 bases unmatched. CDR3 loop: CASSPQGQGSSYNEQFF. The CDR3 region has the DNA TGTGCCAGCAGCCCGCAAGGACAGGGGAGCTCCTACAATGAGCAGTTCTTC.

This chain connects TRBV5-4 to TRBJ1-1, with D uncertain. The germline V gene encodes CDR1 SGHNT and CDR2 YYREEE (reference sequence). This CDR3 is built from 15 residues. The germline V and J ends were trimmed by 4 bases and 0 bases, with 13 bases remaining between them. CDR3 coding DNA: TGTGCCAGCAGCCTTCCTCTTGGGCTGAACACTGAAGCTTTCTTT. Residues: CASSLPLGLNTEAFF.

The chain is built from TRBV28 and TRBJ1-4; weak D call: TRBD1 (6 bases). CDR1 and CDR2 (germline): MDHEN, SYDVKM. V lost 8 bases and J 0 bases, leaving 19 bases between the germline ends. The CDR3 sequence is 17 residues long. The CDR3 sequence is CASGKQGSLATNEKLFF. The DNA of the CDR3 is TGTGCCAGCGGTAAACAGGGATCCTTGGCAACTAATGAAAAACTGTTTTTT.

This chain uses TRBV6-5 with TRBJ1-1, with TRBD1 matching over 9 bases. This CDR3 region has 13 residues. V trimming: 11 bases; J trimming: 4 bases; junction bases outside the gene matches: 8. Germline assignment: CDR1 MNHEY and CDR2 SVGAGI. CDR3 in amino acids: CAGDRGWGTEAFF. CDR3 sequence (DNA): TGTGCCGGAGACAGGGGGTGGGGCACTGAAGCTTTCTTT.

The V and J genes are TRBV19 and TRBJ1-4; possibly TRBD1 for D (5 bases). V was trimmed by 5 bases and J by 4 bases, leaving 11 bases between them. Germline values: CDR1 LNHDA, CDR2 SQIVND (reference sequence). This CDR3 contains 14 residues. CDR3 coding DNA: TGTGCCAGTAGTTCAGGGAATAGTAATGAAAAACTGTTTTTT. Translating it yields CASSSGNSNEKLFF.

The chain carries TRBV5-6 and TRBJ2-2; D unresolved. The ends were cut back, 2 bases at V and 4 bases at J, with 6 bases in the middle. This CDR3 is built from 13 residues. Germline loops: CDR1 SGHDT, CDR2 YYEEEE. The DNA for the CDR3 is TGTGCCAGCAGCTTACAGCCCACCGGGGAGCTGTTTTTT. As protein: CASSLQPTGELFF.